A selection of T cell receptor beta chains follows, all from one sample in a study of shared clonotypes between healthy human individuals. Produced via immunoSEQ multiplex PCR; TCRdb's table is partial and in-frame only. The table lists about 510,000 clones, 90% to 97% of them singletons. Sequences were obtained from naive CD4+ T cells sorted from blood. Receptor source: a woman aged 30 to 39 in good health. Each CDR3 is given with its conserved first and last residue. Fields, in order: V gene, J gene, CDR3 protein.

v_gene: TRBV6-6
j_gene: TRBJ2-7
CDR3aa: CASSSSNPYEQYF

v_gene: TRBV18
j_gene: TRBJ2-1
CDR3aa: CASSPLELAGYNEQFF

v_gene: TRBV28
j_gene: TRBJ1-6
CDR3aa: CASSLSGSTDLPPLHF

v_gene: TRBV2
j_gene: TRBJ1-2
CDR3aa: CASRDTGGGYGYTF

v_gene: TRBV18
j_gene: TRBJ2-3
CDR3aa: CASSDRVSTDTQYF

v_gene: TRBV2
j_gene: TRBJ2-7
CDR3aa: CASSDLSALLYSYEQYF

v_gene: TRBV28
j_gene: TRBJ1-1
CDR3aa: CASSLRGGTEAFF

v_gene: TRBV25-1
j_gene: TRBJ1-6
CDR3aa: CASSRFTGDFNSPLHF

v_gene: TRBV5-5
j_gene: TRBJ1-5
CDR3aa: CASSAGGTGYQPQHF

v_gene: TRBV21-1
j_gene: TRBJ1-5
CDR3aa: CASSLGARPQHF

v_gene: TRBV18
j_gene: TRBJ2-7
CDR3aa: CASSPGSARGHEQYF

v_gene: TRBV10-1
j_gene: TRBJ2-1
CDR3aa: CASSESGLASTSYNEQFF

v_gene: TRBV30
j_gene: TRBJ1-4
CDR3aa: CASPRDASFRELFF

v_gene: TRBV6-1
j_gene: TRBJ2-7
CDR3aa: CASNFGIPYEQYF

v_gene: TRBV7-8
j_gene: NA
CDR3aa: CASSLGPAGGAAYEQYF

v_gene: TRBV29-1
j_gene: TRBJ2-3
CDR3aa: CSVGGLAGVYSTDTQYF

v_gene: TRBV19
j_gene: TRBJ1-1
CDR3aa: CASSIGGHANTEAFF

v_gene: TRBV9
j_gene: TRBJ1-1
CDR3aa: CASSVAGDTEAFF

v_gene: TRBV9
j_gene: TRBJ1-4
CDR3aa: CASSRTTSSNNEKLFF

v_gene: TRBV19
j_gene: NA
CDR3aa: CASSIDPGSYEQYF

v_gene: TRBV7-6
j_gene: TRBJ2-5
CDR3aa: CASSLTGRWTQYF

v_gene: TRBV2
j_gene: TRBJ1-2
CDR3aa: CASSETDSNYGYTF

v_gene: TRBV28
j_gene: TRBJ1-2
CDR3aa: CASQDGNGYTF

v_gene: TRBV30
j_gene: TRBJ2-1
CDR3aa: CAWSVLDKHNEQFF